One and the same sample provided the 30 T cell receptor beta chains below, sequenced in a study of T cells in Graves' hyperthyroidism and ophthalmopathy. Authors of the study amplified TCR beta CDR3 regions from RNA transcripts. The HTBI primer set was used in a first-round RT-PCR of the TCR CDR3. TCRdb called the multiplex PCR reads again in MiXCR, with one record for every CDR3 protein. The table records under 600,000 distinct CDR3 sequences, 16% of them present only once. Sample: blood. Every receptor here comes from a woman aged 40 to 55 with Graves' ophthalmopathy.

V usage is TRBV7-9 and J usage is TRBJ2-1; D remains unclear. The V end was cut by 2 bases, the J end by 6 bases, with 14 bases between. Germline CDR1 is SEHNR and CDR2 is FQNEAQ (reference sequence). The CDR3 contains 15 residues. The CDR3 is CASSLNGPGLNEQFF. The CDR3 bases are TGTGCCAGCAGCTTAAACGGTCCAGGCCTCAATGAGCAGTTCTTC.

Ten or more counts support this clonotype. The chain combines TRBV20-1 with TRBJ2-1; D might be TRBD2 (5 bases). Germline V gives CDR1 DFQATT, CDR2 SNEGSKA (reference sequence). V was cut by 6 bases and J by 3 bases, with 12 bases left in between. CDR3 length: 13 amino acids. The CDR3 region is CSAPRADYNEQFF. The CDR3 DNA reads as TGCAGTGCCCCGAGGGCTGACTACAATGAGCAGTTCTTC.

This clonotype was found a few times. This rearrangement joins TRBV28 to TRBJ2-6; D gene ambiguous. The germline gives CDR1 MDHEN, CDR2 SYDVKM. Trimming removed 7 bases at V and 0 bases at J, with 7 bases between. The CDR3 has 14 residues. The CDR3 here is CASKPGSGANVLTF. The CDR3 bases are TGTGCCAGCAAGCCGGGCTCTGGGGCCAACGTCCTGACTTTC.

The chain links TRBV6-1 to TRBJ2-3, with D perhaps given as TRBD1 or TRBD2 (6 bases each). Germline lookup yields CDR1 MNHNS and CDR2 SASEGT. Between the trimmed V and J ends, which lost 5 bases and 2 bases, there was a span of 14 bases. The CDR3 totals 15 residues. CDR3 in amino acids: CASSYTGASTDTQYF. The DNA of the CDR3 is TGTGCCAGCAGTTATACGGGGGCATCCACAGATACGCAGTATTTT.

The chain couples TRBV12-3 or TRBV12-4 to TRBJ1-3; D is uncertain. CDR3 length: 14 residues. Trimming removed 3 bases at V and 4 bases at J, with 10 bases between. CDR3 protein: CASSLLGRGNTIYF. In DNA form, the CDR3 reads TGTGCCAGCAGTTTGCTCGGCCGGGGAAACACCATATATTTT.

The chain links TRBV30 to TRBJ2-2, with 10 bases fitting TRBD2. Per the germline V gene, CDR1 is GTSNPN and CDR2 is SVGIG (reference sequence). This CDR3 has 17 amino acids. Losses at the gene ends were 0 bases for V and 4 bases for J; bases not matched to a gene: 8. CDR3 in amino acids: CAWSVPSGRASTGELFF. In DNA, the CDR3 is TGTGCCTGGAGTGTACCGAGCGGGAGGGCCAGCACCGGGGAGCTGTTTTTT.

There are a few counts of this clonotype. The V gene is TRBV7-6, the J gene TRBJ2-5, with D unclear. Trimming removed 8 bases at V and 4 bases at J, with 17 bases between. The CDR3 has 14 amino acids. Germline V CDR1 and CDR2: SGHVS, FNYEAQ. In DNA form, the CDR3 reads TGTGCCAGCGCCCCCGAAGCCGCCACAGAGACCCAGTACTTC. Translated, it gives CASAPEAATETQYF.

Only a few counts were recorded for this clonotype. This chain joins TRBV29-1 and TRBJ2-5; D gene unclear. The germline V gene has CDR1 SQVTM and CDR2 ANQGSEA. V was trimmed by 4 bases and J by 4 bases, leaving 10 bases between them. CDR3 length: 12 amino acids. The CDR3 nucleotides read TGCAGCGTTGTTTCGGGCGGAGAGACCCAGTACTTC. Its translation: CSVVSGGETQYF.

This chain joins TRBV3-1 and TRBJ2-1, with 13 bases fitting TRBD2. Germline CDR1 reads LGHDT; CDR2 reads YNNKEL (reference sequence). J was trimmed by 9 bases and V by 1 base; bases with no gene match: 9. The CDR3 is made up of 17 amino acids. The CDR3 protein is CASSQGKGTSGTGEQFF. The CDR3 DNA is TGTGCCAGCAGCCAAGGGAAGGGGACTAGCGGGACAGGTGAGCAGTTCTTC.

The chain combines TRBV29-1 with TRBJ2-3, with D possibly TRBD2 on 5 matching bases. The germline V gene has CDR1 SQVTM and CDR2 ANQGSEA. Trimming removed 4 bases at V and 4 bases at J, with 15 bases between. The CDR3 sequence is 14 residues long. The CDR3 reads CSVAPSTAADTQYF. Here the CDR3 DNA reads TGCAGCGTTGCCCCTAGCACGGCAGCAGATACGCAGTATTTT.

This clonotype was counted between two and nine times. J is TRBJ2-2 and V is TRBV29-1; 10 bases line up with TRBD1. The CDR3 length is 13 residues. CDR1 SQVTM and CDR2 ANQGSEA come from the germline V gene. The V and J ends lost 7 bases and 6 bases, in that order; junction bases with no gene match: 5. The CDR3 bases are TGCAGCGGCGGACAGGGGGGTTCCGGGGAGCTGTTTTTT. Amino acid sequence: CSGGQGGSGELFF.

This sequence joins TRBV10-2 and TRBJ2-3; 12 nucleotides agree with TRBD2. Germline lookup yields CDR1 WSHSY and CDR2 SAAADI. CDR3 length equals 18 residues. V dropped 6 bases and J dropped 1; count of bases not matched to a gene: 11. The CDR3: CASRALAGGRYGTDTQYF. As DNA, the CDR3 is TGCGCCAGCAGGGCACTAGCGGGGGGCCGCTATGGCACAGATACGCAGTATTTT.

This clonotype was observed many times. The chain is built from TRBV7-9 and TRBJ2-3, with no clear D. Germline V gene lookup returns CDR1 SEHNR and CDR2 FQNEAQ (reference sequence). V gave up 0 bases and J gave up 6 bases, with 10 bases separating them. The CDR3 sequence is 14 residues long. The CDR3 loop is CASSLAVTADTQYF. DNA for the CDR3: TGTGCCAGCAGCTTAGCTGTCACGGCCGATACGCAGTATTTT.

This clonotype was recorded a few times. The chain combines TRBV12-3 or TRBV12-4 with TRBJ2-2; 8 nucleotides line up with TRBD2. CDR3 size: 15 residues. V was pared by 6 bases and J by 4 bases, with 7 bases of the junction left unmatched. CDR3 in amino acids: CASRRLALFTGELFF. CDR3 DNA sequence: TGTGCCAGCAGACGACTAGCGCTATTCACCGGGGAGCTGTTTTTT.

V gene TRBV7-9 combines with J gene TRBJ2-1, with TRBD2 matching over 8 bases. Germline assignment: CDR1 SEHNR and CDR2 FQNEAQ (reference sequence). The CDR3 is 17 amino acids. Germline trimming cut 4 bases from V and 5 bases from J; bases unmatched to any gene: 13. The DNA of the CDR3 is TGTGCCAGCAGCTCACAGACTGTACTAGCGGCCCACAATGAGCAGTTCTTC. Translating it yields CASSSQTVLAAHNEQFF.

In this sample, this clonotype turned up many times. The rearrangement links TRBV30 to TRBJ1-4, with 7 positions matching TRBD1. Germline V gene lookup returns CDR1 GTSNPN and CDR2 SVGIG (reference sequence). The junction had 7 bases not matched to a gene; V was cut back by 5 bases and J by 7 bases. The CDR3 loop spans 13 amino acids. For the CDR3, the DNA is TGTGCCTGGGCAAGGGGGCGTAGTGAAAAACTGTTTTTT. As protein: CAWARGRSEKLFF.

This clonotype was counted many times. V gene TRBV27 combines with J gene TRBJ1-1; the match to TRBD1 covers 7 bases. This CDR3 is 14 amino acids long. Unmatched junction bases numbered 4, after V lost 5 bases and J lost 1 base. CDR1 MNHEY and CDR2 SMNVEV come from the germline V gene (reference sequence). CDR3 region: CASSKYRGNTEAFF. The CDR3 DNA reads TGTGCCAGCAGTAAATACAGGGGGAACACTGAAGCTTTCTTT.

This chain connects TRBV5-1 to TRBJ1-3; maybe TRBD1 (5 bases). Trimming stripped 1 base from V and 0 bases from J, with 11 bases between. The CDR3 consists of 16 residues. Germline CDR1 and CDR2: SGHRS and YFSETQ. The CDR3 sequence: CASSLPRDHSGNTIYF. In nucleotides, the CDR3 is TGCGCCAGCAGCTTGCCCAGGGACCACTCTGGAAACACCATATATTTT.

This clonotype was detected a few times. The chain has TRBV9 and TRBJ2-1; TRBD2 matches 15 bases. With 4 bases clipped from V and 9 bases from J, the junction kept 11 bases outside the gene matches. CDR1 SGDLS and CDR2 YYNGEE come from the germline V gene. The CDR3 totals 17 residues. The CDR3 DNA follows: TGTGCCAGCAGCCTACGGACTAGCGGGGGGGCCGTTGGTGAGCAGTTCTTC. Encoded protein: CASSLRTSGGAVGEQFF.

Only a few counts were recorded for this clonotype. The rearrangement joins TRBV9 to TRBJ2-2; 9 positions agree with TRBD1. V was clipped by 3 bases and J by 4 bases; unmatched bases: 7. Germline loops: CDR1 SGDLS, CDR2 YYNGEE. The CDR3 spans 16 residues. The CDR3 bases are TGTGCCAGCAGCGCATCCCTGGGACAGGGCACCGGGGAGCTGTTTTTT. It codes for CASSASLGQGTGELFF.

This clonotype was seen repeatedly, ten times or more. This chain connects TRBV14 to TRBJ2-2, with 8 bases aligning to TRBD1. The germline V gene has CDR1 SGHDN and CDR2 FVKESK. Losses at the gene ends were 2 bases for V and 4 bases for J; bases not matched to a gene: 9. This CDR3 has 17 residues. DNA of the CDR3: TGTGCCAGCAGCCAAAGCAGGGGGCGATCTGCCACCGGGGAGCTGTTTTTT. Its translation: CASSQSRGRSATGELFF. Based on the CDR3 plus reference TRBV14 and TRBJ2-2, the full variable domain is EAGVTQFPSHSVIEKGQTVTLRCDPISGHDNLYWYRRVMGKEIKFLLHFVKESKQDESGMPNNRFLAERTGGTYSTLKVQPAELEDSGVYFCASSQSRGRSATGELFFGEGSRLTVL.

The sample holds one count of this clonotype. A read error may be the cause here, since a much bigger clone is one base away. The chain carries TRBV12-3 or TRBV12-4 and TRBJ2-3, with 7 nucleotides matching TRBD2. This CDR3 has 18 amino acids. Trimming cost V 6 bases and J 1 base; bases outside gene matches: 16. CDR3 region: CASSQAWGGVSGTDTQYF. CDR3 sequence (DNA): TGTGCCAGCAGCCAAGCTTGGGGGGGGGTGTCGGGCACAGATACGCAGTATTTT.

This clonotype was recorded at least ten times. CDR3 loop: CASSLVAGLPQEQYF. The CDR3 DNA sequence: TGTGCCAGCAGCTTAGTGGCGGGGCTTCCCCAGGAGCAGTACTTC. The rearrangement joins TRBV11-2 to TRBJ2-7; a possible D gene is TRBD2 (6 bases). Germline values: CDR1 SGHAT, CDR2 FQNNGV. V shed 1 base and J shed 7 bases, with 17 bases lying between them. The CDR3 is 15 amino acids. Using reference TRBV11-2 and TRBJ2-7 for the parts outside the CDR3, the full variable domain is EAGVAQSPRYKIIEKRQSVAFWCNPISGHATLYWYQQILGQGPKLLIQFQNNGVVDDSQLPKDRFSAERLKGVDSTLKIQPAKLEDSAVYLCASSLVAGLPQEQYFGPGTRLTVT.

The chain couples TRBV20-1 to TRBJ1-2; unclear D gene. V was shortened by 0 bases and J by 14 bases, with 16 bases between the two germline ends. Germline V lookup: CDR1 DFQATT, CDR2 SNEGSKA (reference sequence). This CDR3 region has 12 residues. The CDR3 DNA reads TGCAGTGCTAGAGATGGACCTACGGGAGAGACCTTC. Translating it yields CSARDGPTGETF.

This clonotype was observed at least ten times. The chain has TRBV2 and TRBJ2-7, with D possibly TRBD2 on 6 matching bases. The V and J ends lost 3 bases and 2 bases respectively, with 14 bases between them. Germline lookup yields CDR1 SNHLY and CDR2 FYNNEI. CDR3 size: 15 residues. CDR3 protein: CASSDLLAPPYEQYF. The CDR3 DNA is TGTGCCAGCAGTGATTTGCTAGCGCCTCCCTACGAGCAGTACTTC.

This clonotype was counted many times. The chain links TRBV7-2 to TRBJ2-1, with D possibly matching TRBD2 (6 bases). V was trimmed by 7 bases and J by 4 bases, leaving 17 bases between them. Germline lookup yields CDR1 SGHTA and CDR2 FQGNSA. The length of the CDR3 is 15 residues. CDR3 loop: CASIRDVAGYNEQFF. CDR3 sequence (DNA): TGTGCCAGCATCCGGGATGTTGCGGGGTACAATGAGCAGTTCTTC.

CDR3 DNA: TGTGCCAGCAGTCCGGTCTACGGAAACACCATATATTTT. This translates into CASSPVYGNTIYF. The J gene is TRBJ1-3, the V gene TRBV6-2 or TRBV6-3, with D hard to call. CDR1 MNHEY and CDR2 SVGEGT come from the germline V gene. The CDR3 runs to 13 residues. The V end was cut by 5 bases, the J end by 4 bases, with 9 bases between.

This clonotype was recorded a few times. The genes are TRBV3-1 and TRBJ1-1; TRBD1 might be the D (5 bases). Germline V gene data show CDR1 as LGHDT and CDR2 as YNNKEL (reference sequence). The CDR3 covers 14 residues. Trimming left V 0 bases short and J 5 bases short, with 10 bases between. The CDR3 region is CASSQERGWTEAFF. The DNA of the CDR3 is TGTGCCAGCAGCCAAGAGAGGGGATGGACTGAAGCTTTCTTT.

This clonotype has more than one count but fewer than ten. The V call is TRBV10-3, the J call TRBJ2-7; 7 bases line up with TRBD1. Germline V gene lookup returns CDR1 ENHRY and CDR2 SYGVKD. This CDR3 is built from 15 residues. With V trimmed by 4 bases and J by 6 bases, 12 bases remained unmatched. The CDR3 DNA is TGTGCCATCAGTGCTGGGGACAGTTCCATTTCCGAGCAGTACTTC. The encoded protein is CAISAGDSSISEQYF.

This clonotype was found many times. V and J are TRBV3-1 and TRBJ2-3; TRBD1 agrees at 8 bases. Unmatched junction bases numbered 6, after V lost 1 base and J lost 6 bases. This CDR3 region has 15 residues. CDR1 is LGHDT and CDR2 is YNNKEL in the germline V gene (reference sequence). The CDR3, as DNA: TGTGCCAGCAGCCAAGCCCGGACAGGGAGGGATACGCAGTATTTT. Protein sequence: CASSQARTGRDTQYF.